This T cell receptor beta chain originates from a study of shared clonotypes between healthy human individuals. Across the whole study: Per donor, CD8 memory used one plate, CD8 naive used two, CD4 memory used three and CD4 naive used three.

Concerning this clone itself: What it recognizes is unknown.

Using immunoSEQ multiplex PCR, the repertoire was profiled, and TCRdb retains in-frame clones only, with some absent. In the table there are 900,000 to 1,200,000 clones, about 84% of which are singletons. Study-wide results and limits: Four donors held about 5% of naive CD4 clonotypes in common. Naive subsets generally exceeded memory subsets in estimated richness.

Germline V gene sequence: CDR1 KGHSH, CDR2 LQKENI. The V and J ends lost 0 bases and 1 base respectively, with 9 bases between them. This CDR3 is 15 amino acids long. Naive CD45RA+ and memory CD45RA-negative subsets were split from CD4+ cells. The TCR sequence derives from a young man in good health. Some clones in this sample may be carry-over from other donors' samples. Material for sequencing was memory CD4+ T cells from PBMCs. Documented subset: CD45RA-negative fraction. The rearrangement joins TRBV18 to TRBJ1-1, with D unclear. This CDR3 is CASSPPDVANTEAFF. In DNA, the CDR3 is TGTGCCAGCTCACCACCTGACGTAGCGAACACTGAAGCTTTCTTT.